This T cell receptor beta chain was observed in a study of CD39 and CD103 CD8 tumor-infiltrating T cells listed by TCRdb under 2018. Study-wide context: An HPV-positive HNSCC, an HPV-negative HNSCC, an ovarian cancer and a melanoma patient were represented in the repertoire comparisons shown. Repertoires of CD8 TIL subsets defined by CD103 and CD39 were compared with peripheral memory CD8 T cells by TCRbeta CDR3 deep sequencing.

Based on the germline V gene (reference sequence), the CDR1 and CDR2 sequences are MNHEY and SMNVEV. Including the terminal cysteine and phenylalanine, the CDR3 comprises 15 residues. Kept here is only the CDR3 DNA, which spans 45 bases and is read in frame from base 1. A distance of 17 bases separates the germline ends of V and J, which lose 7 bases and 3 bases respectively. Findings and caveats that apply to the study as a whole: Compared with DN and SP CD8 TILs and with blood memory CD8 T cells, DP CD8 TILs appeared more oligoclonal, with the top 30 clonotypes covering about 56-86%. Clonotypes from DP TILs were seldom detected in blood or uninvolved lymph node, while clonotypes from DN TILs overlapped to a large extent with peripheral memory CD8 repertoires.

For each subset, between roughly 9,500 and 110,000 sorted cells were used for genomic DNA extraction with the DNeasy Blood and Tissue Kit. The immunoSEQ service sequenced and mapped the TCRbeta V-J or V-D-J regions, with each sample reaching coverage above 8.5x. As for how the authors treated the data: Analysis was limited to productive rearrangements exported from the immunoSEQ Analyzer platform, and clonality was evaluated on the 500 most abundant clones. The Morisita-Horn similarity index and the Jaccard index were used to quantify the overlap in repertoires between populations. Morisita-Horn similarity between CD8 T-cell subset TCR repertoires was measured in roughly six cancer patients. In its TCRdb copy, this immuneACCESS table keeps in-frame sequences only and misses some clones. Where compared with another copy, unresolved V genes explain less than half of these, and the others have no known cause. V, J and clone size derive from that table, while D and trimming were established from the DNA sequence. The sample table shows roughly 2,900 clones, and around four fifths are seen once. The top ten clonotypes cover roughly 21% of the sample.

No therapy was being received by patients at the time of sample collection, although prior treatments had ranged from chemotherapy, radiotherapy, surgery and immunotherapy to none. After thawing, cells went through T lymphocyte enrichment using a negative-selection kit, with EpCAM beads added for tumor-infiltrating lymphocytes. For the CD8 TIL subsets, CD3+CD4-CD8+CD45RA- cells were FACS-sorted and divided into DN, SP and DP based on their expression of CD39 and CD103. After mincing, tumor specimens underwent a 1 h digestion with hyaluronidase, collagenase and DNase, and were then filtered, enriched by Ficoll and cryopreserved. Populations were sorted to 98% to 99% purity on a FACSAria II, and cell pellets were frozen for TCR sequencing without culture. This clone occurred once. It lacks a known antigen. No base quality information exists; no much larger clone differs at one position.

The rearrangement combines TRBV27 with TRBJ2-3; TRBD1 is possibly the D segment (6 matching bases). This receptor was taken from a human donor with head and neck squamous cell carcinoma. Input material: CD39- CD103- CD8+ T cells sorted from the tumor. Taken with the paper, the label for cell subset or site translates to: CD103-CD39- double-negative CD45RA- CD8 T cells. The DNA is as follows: TGTGCCAGCACCCACCAGGGGCTGGTTACAGATACGCAGTATTTT. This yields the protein CASTHQGLVTDTQYF.